The 3 T cell receptor beta chains presented below share a single source sample, sequenced in a study of neoadjuvant nivolumab and ipilimumab in lung cancer. TCRdb's copy holds only in-frame clones and misses some; the assay was immunoSEQ multiplex PCR. The repertoire holds 30,000 to 45,000 clones, with nearly 90% as singletons. The input for sequencing was peripheral blood, taken before neoadjuvant nivolumab, alone or with ipilimumab. The source is an adult with non-small cell lung cancer.

The gene calls are TRBV25-1 and TRBJ2-1; TRBD2 matches 7 bases. Germline assignment: CDR1 MGHDK and CDR2 SYGVNS. The CDR3 has 14 amino acids. The V segment lost 8 bases and the J segment 3 bases; nucleotides outside the gene matches: 7. The chain's CDR3 is CASSTSDRYNEQFF. CDR3 coding DNA: TGTGCCAGCTCTACTAGCGATCGCTACAATGAGCAGTTCTTC.

The chain joins TRBV4-1 to TRBJ2-7; 7 positions match TRBD1. V lost 2 bases and J lost 5; bases outside the gene matches: 12. The CDR3 is 16 residues long. Germline V gives CDR1 MGHRA, CDR2 YSYEKL. The CDR3 DNA reads as TGCGCCAGCAGCCAACCGAGACAGGGAAGAATGGACGAGCAGTACTTC. Amino acid sequence: CASSQPRQGRMDEQYF.

This clone was detected only a few times. This chain links TRBV6-5 with TRBJ2-7; D uncertain. This CDR3 is 14 amino acids long. Germline V lookup: CDR1 MNHEY, CDR2 SVGAGI. Trimming removed 4 bases from V and 0 bases from J, with 10 bases in between. The CDR3 protein is CASSSLASSYEQYF. The DNA for the CDR3 is TGTGCCAGCAGTTCCCTGGCCAGCTCCTACGAGCAGTACTTC.